A selection of T cell receptor beta chains follows, all from one sample in a study of patients and donors after allogeneic stem cell transplantation. TCRdb reprocessed the RT-PCR reads via MiXCR and lists one record per CDR3 protein. In the table there are approximately 150,000 distinct CDR3 sequences, 37% of which are singletons. The sample comprised blood, either unsorted or a sorted T cell fraction (not recorded which). Every receptor here comes from a human donor who was either an allogeneic HSCT recipient or a stem cell or donor lymphocyte infusion donor (not recorded which). It is not recorded whose cells these are; they may come from a transplant donor. CDR3s include the opening cysteine and the closing phenylalanine or tryptophan. The D gene is left open where the match is weak.

TRBJ1-1,TRBD1,TRBV6-1,CASSPKGQGFFEAFF
TRBJ1-2,NA,TRBV12-3/TRBV12-4,CASSYFPGYTF
TRBJ1-1,TRBD1,TRBV7-2,CASSLEKGAIAEAFF
TRBJ1-2,NA,TRBV7-2,CASSLERFPIPLNYGYTF
TRBJ1-1,NA,TRBV12-3/TRBV12-4,CASSFPRREAFF
TRBJ2-2,TRBD2,TRBV12-3/TRBV12-4,CASSLWSGAEEELFF
TRBJ2-5,TRBD2,TRBV6-2/TRBV6-3,CASSYGLAGIGETQYF
TRBJ1-4,NA,TRBV11-2,CASSLENRLGGEKLFF
TRBJ1-5,NA,TRBV25-1,CASSEGGQGPHQPQHF
TRBJ1-2,TRBD1,TRBV15,CATSPPGQGREGYTF
TRBJ1-1,NA,TRBV10-3,CAISEGENTEAFF
TRBJ1-1,NA,TRBV15,CATSSLEDLNTEAFF
TRBJ2-5,NA,TRBV12-3/TRBV12-4,CASFGPQETQYF
TRBJ1-3,NA,TRBV28,CASSRTYSGNTIYF
TRBJ1-2,NA,TRBV20-1,CSARQIINYGYTF
TRBJ2-3,TRBD2,TRBV7-2,CASSLMAGGAGDTQYF
TRBJ1-6,NA,TRBV4-2,CASSQGGRYNSPLHF
TRBJ1-1,NA,TRBV12-5,CASGLDGMNTEAFF
TRBJ1-1,NA,TRBV5-1,CASSFGPLGTEAFF
TRBJ2-3,NA,TRBV9,CASSVAGRDTDTQYF
TRBJ1-1,TRBD1,TRBV5-1,CASSFGVRTGQANTEAFF
TRBJ1-2,NA,TRBV19,CASTLPGGDYGYTF
TRBJ2-5,TRBD1,TRBV5-1,CASSLRRGPQETQYF
TRBJ2-3,NA,TRBV6-5,CASSYGENTQYF
TRBJ1-2,TRBD1,TRBV2,CAGTGLYGYTF
TRBJ2-6,NA,TRBV5-1,CASSPDPEGANVLTF
TRBJ1-3,NA,TRBV6-5,CASSYKWGQFGNTIYF
TRBJ2-1,TRBD2,TRBV7-9,CASSQGASGGWRSYNEQFF
TRBJ2-5,NA,TRBV6-2/TRBV6-3,CASSFRQQETQYF
TRBJ2-3,NA,TRBV12-3/TRBV12-4,CASTLGGWSTDTQYF
TRBJ1-2,TRBD1,TRBV12-3/TRBV12-4,CASSPTGAYGYTF
TRBJ1-1,TRBD1,TRBV12-3/TRBV12-4,CASSPGTGGEGNTEAFF
TRBJ1-2,TRBD1,TRBV6-4,CASRIDRVIYGYTF
TRBJ2-5,TRBD1,TRBV12-3/TRBV12-4,CASSPGGFQETQYF
TRBJ1-2,TRBD1,TRBV12-3/TRBV12-4,CASSLEGAYGYTF
TRBJ1-5,NA,TRBV4-2,CASSHPRGGSNQPQHF
TRBJ1-2,NA,TRBV10-3,CAISDAGWANYGYTF
TRBJ2-1,NA,TRBV7-6,CASSLEAEGNYNEQFF
TRBJ1-2,NA,TRBV11-2,CASRTDGAEYGYTF
TRBJ1-1,NA,TRBV27,CASSLLFRPMNTEAFF
TRBJ1-1,NA,TRBV29-1,CSVGPNPEAFF
TRBJ1-1,NA,TRBV5-8,CASSLPGREAEAFF
TRBJ1-5,NA,TRBV10-3,CASRHVDSNQPQHF
TRBJ1-3,NA,TRBV7-9,CASSSGPGGDTIYF
TRBJ1-2,TRBD1,TRBV29-1,CSVKTGGGGYTF
TRBJ1-2,NA,TRBV6-5,CASSSDPRRGYTF
TRBJ2-7,TRBD1,TRBV29-1,CSVDSDRGSYEQYF
TRBJ1-4,NA,TRBV12-3/TRBV12-4,CASSQAPGEKLFF
TRBJ2-1,TRBD2,TRBV12-3/TRBV12-4,CASSPGTSGSGEQFF
TRBJ1-5,NA,TRBV7-9,CASSLGGVAQPQHF
TRBJ1-4,NA,TRBV6-5,CASSYSSQVLGEKLFF
TRBJ1-6,NA,TRBV27,CASKDGPSSYNSPLHF
TRBJ2-3,NA,TRBV9,CASSGAIAGPPDTQYF
TRBJ2-1,NA,TRBV7-8,CASSLVGDEQFF
TRBJ2-7,NA,TRBV4-2,CASSQGQDVFHEQYF
TRBJ2-7,TRBD1,TRBV15,CATSREDRGYEQYF
TRBJ1-5,NA,TRBV21-1,CASRAGADQPQHF